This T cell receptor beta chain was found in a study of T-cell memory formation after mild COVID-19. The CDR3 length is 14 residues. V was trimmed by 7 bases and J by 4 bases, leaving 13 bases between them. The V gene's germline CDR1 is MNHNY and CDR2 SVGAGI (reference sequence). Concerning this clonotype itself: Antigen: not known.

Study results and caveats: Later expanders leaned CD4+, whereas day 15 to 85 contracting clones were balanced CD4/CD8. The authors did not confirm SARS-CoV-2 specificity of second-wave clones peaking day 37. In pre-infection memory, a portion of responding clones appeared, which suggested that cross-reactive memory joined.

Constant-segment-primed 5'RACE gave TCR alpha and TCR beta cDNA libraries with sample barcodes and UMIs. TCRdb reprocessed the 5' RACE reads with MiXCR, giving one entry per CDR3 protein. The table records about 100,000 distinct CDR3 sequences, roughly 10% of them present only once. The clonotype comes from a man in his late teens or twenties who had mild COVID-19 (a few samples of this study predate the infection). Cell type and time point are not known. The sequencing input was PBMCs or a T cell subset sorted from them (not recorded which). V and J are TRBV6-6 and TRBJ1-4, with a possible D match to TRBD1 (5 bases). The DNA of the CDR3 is TGTGCCAGCACCCCTGTAGGGGATAATGAAAAACTGTTTTTT. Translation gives CASTPVGDNEKLFF.